A selection of T cell receptor beta chains follows, all from one sample in a study of identical twins. Each CDR3 protein gets one entry after TCRdb re-called the 5' RACE reads with MiXCR. The sample has just under 550,000 distinct CDR3 sequences, around 15% seen once. Separately, the same data were catalogued under a study of yellow fever vaccine responses in identical twins.

The specimen sequenced was CD4+ T cells sorted from blood. These TCRs come from a woman between 18 and 29 years old in good health. CDR3s include the opening cysteine and the closing phenylalanine or tryptophan. D genes are given only for firm matches. Size is omitted from some rows. Given values are once, few, many or a class for expanded clones.

TRBJ2-3,TRBD2,TRBV20-1,NA,TGCAGTGCCCTGGGGGCTAGCGGGGGCACAGATACGCAGTATTTT,CSALGASGGTDTQYF
TRBJ2-7,TRBD1,TRBV5-1,few,TGCGCCAGCAGGGGAACAGGGGGCGCTTTCTACGAGCAGTACTTC,CASRGTGGAFYEQYF
TRBJ2-2,TRBD1,TRBV7-8,NA,TGTGCCAGCAGCGGGGACAGGACTAACACCGGGGAGCTGTTTTTT,CASSGDRTNTGELFF
TRBJ2-1,TRBD2,TRBV27,NA,TGTGCCAGCAGTCCCGGACTAGCGGGAGCTAGTGAGCAGTTCTTC,CASSPGLAGASEQFF
TRBJ2-3,NA,TRBV27,few,TGTGCCAGCAGCCGCCGGGGGGCGACTAGCACAGATACGCAGTATTTT,CASSRRGATSTDTQYF
TRBJ2-6,NA,TRBV5-1,few,TGCGCCAGCAGCACCGGGGGTAACTCTGGGGCCAACGTCCTGACTTTC,CASSTGGNSGANVLTF
TRBJ2-3,TRBD2,TRBV27,NA,TGTGCCAGCAGTTTAGGGGGGAGGGCCGCGGATACGCAGTATTTT,CASSLGGRAADTQYF
TRBJ1-2,NA,TRBV6-1,NA,TGTGCCAGCAGGCCACAGGGATTAAACTATGGCTACACCTTC,CASRPQGLNYGYTF
TRBJ2-3,NA,TRBV19,NA,TGTGCCAGTAGTATAGGTAGGCGGGGCTACACAGATACGCAGTATTTT,CASSIGRRGYTDTQYF
TRBJ2-3,NA,TRBV21-1,NA,TGTGCCAGCAGGGCGAACACCACAGATACGCAGTATTTT,CASRANTTDTQYF
TRBJ1-1,NA,TRBV3-1,NA,TGTGCCAGCAGCCACTCCGGGAGGGGAACTGAAGCTTTCTTT,CASSHSGRGTEAFF
TRBJ1-3,NA,TRBV5-5,NA,TGTGCCAGCACCTCCTACTCTGGAAACACCATATATTTT,CASTSYSGNTIYF
TRBJ1-1,NA,TRBV2,NA,TGTGCCAGTGGTTTGATGGTTGGAGCTTTCTTT,CASGLMVGAFF
TRBJ2-1,TRBD1,TRBV2,NA,TGTGCCAGCAGTGAATTAGGCCAGGGGGCGCGAAATGAGCAGTTCTTC,CASSELGQGARNEQFF
TRBJ2-5,TRBD2,TRBV5-5,few,TGTGCCAGCGTCACTAGCGGGAGAAAAGAGACCCAGTACTTC,CASVTSGRKETQYF
TRBJ2-1,NA,TRBV3-1,few,TGTGCCAGCAGCGAAGGGCTAGCGCCCTCCTACAATGAGCAGTTCTTC,CASSEGLAPSYNEQFF
TRBJ1-5,NA,TRBV2,many,TGTGCCAGCACCAGGGAAGGCTATCAGCCCCAGCATTTT,CASTREGYQPQHF
TRBJ1-1,NA,TRBV7-3,NA,TGTGCCAGCAGCTTAAGTCACCCCATGAACACTGAAGCTTTCTTT,CASSLSHPMNTEAFF
TRBJ1-2,NA,TRBV12-3/TRBV12-4,few,TGTGCCAGCAGCATCGGGGCTCCTTCGGGCTACACCTTC,CASSIGAPSGYTF
TRBJ2-6,TRBD1,TRBV6-1,NA,TGTGCCACCAAACAGACAGGGGGAACTGGGGCCAACGTCCTGACTTTC,CATKQTGGTGANVLTF
TRBJ2-3,NA,TRBV20-1,NA,TGCAGTGCTAACAGGTTTTTAGAGTATTTT,CSANRFLEYF
TRBJ2-3,TRBD2,TRBV20-1,NA,TGCAGTGCTAGAGGTGGGGGGACTAGCGGGAGCGGAGCAGATACGCAGTATTTT,CSARGGGTSGSGADTQYF
TRBJ2-4,NA,TRBV20-1,NA,TGCAGTGCTCCGGGCCCCCTAGCCAAAAACATTCAGTACTTC,CSAPGPLAKNIQYF
TRBJ2-3,TRBD2,TRBV20-1,few,TGCAGTGCCAGCGGGGCAGCCTCCACAGATACGCAGTATTTT,CSASGAASTDTQYF
TRBJ1-2,NA,TRBV3-1,NA,TGTGCCAGCAGCCCATCCGGGACATCCTATGGCTACACCTTC,CASSPSGTSYGYTF
TRBJ1-2,NA,TRBV10-3,few,TGTGCCACCCGAGGACAGAACTATGGCTACACCTTC,CATRGQNYGYTF
TRBJ1-1,NA,TRBV3-1,NA,TGTGCCAGCAGCCAAGTGGTACACACTGAAGCTTTCTTT,CASSQVVHTEAFF
TRBJ2-7,NA,TRBV10-3,few,TGTGCCATCAGTGAGTTCGGAAATAAAGCTGACTACGAGCAGTACTTC,CAISEFGNKADYEQYF
TRBJ1-1,NA,TRBV12-3/TRBV12-4,NA,TGTGCCAGCAGTCGCCACTTCACGGGGGGGAACACTGAAGCTTTCTTT,CASSRHFTGGNTEAFF
TRBJ2-2,NA,TRBV7-8,few,TGTGCCAGCAGCCCCAGGACGGCACTCGAGGGCTCCGGGGAGCTGTTTTTT,CASSPRTALEGSGELFF
TRBJ1-5,NA,TRBV3-1,few,TGTGCCAGCAGCCCTCGCAGGGACGGCAATCAGCCCCAGCATTTT,CASSPRRDGNQPQHF
TRBJ1-6,NA,TRBV7-2,few,TGTGCCAGCAGCTTAGCTGAGCAGGGCCAATCACCCCTCCACTTT,CASSLAEQGQSPLHF
TRBJ2-6,NA,TRBV12-3/TRBV12-4,few,TGTGCCAGCAGTTTACAACCCAGATCCTCTGGGGCCAACGTCCTGACTTTC,CASSLQPRSSGANVLTF
TRBJ2-5,TRBD1,TRBV13,NA,TGTGCCAGCAGCTACCGGACAGGGGGGGCCCAAGAGACCCAGTACTTC,CASSYRTGGAQETQYF
TRBJ2-4,NA,TRBV28,NA,TGTGCCAGCAGTTCAGGAGGGTGGGCCAAAAACATTCAGTACTTC,CASSSGGWAKNIQYF
TRBJ1-1,NA,TRBV20-1,NA,TGCAGTGCCCCGGGACCTCCGGATGGGGCTTTCTTT,CSAPGPPDGAFF
TRBJ1-2,NA,TRBV20-1,NA,TGCAGTGCTAGTACGGGGTGGGAGACTAACTATGGCTACACCTTC,CSASTGWETNYGYTF
TRBJ2-1,NA,TRBV10-3,NA,TGTGCCATCAGCCTGGACACATACAATGAGCAGTTCTTC,CAISLDTYNEQFF
TRBJ2-7,NA,TRBV3-1,few,TGTGCCAGCAGCCGCGGAATTTACTCCTACGAGCAGTACTTC,CASSRGIYSYEQYF
TRBJ2-1,NA,TRBV5-6,few,TGTGCCAGCAGCTTGGTAAAAAATGAGCAGTTCTTC,CASSLVKNEQFF